Listed below are T cell receptor beta chains from one sample, sequenced in a study of T cell changes during pregnancy in multiple sclerosis. This table comes from immunoSEQ multiplex PCR, and its TCRdb copy is limited to in-frame clones, with some not included. In the table there are more than 35,000 clones, 90% of which are singletons. The sample in question was CD4+ T cells from peripheral blood mononuclear cells, obtained in the second trimester of pregnancy. The receptors shown here come from a female donor with multiple sclerosis, enrolled in a pregnancy study. CDR3s include the opening cysteine and the closing phenylalanine or tryptophan.

TRBJ1-2 | TRBV7-9 | CASSSQGAHGYTF
TRBJ2-7 | TRBV18 | CASSPVRLYEQYF
TRBJ2-5 | TRBV10-1 | CASSGQGLQETQYF
TRBJ2-7 | TRBV10-2 | CASSEYRDEQYF
TRBJ2-5 | TRBV5-1 | CASNRASQETQYF
TRBJ2-7 | TRBV30 | CAWSVGTGGKNEQYF
TRBJ2-3 | TRBV4-1 | CASSQTGISTDTQYF
TRBJ1-1 | TRBV7-9 | CASSDGQGHRDTEAFF
TRBJ2-5 | TRBV5-4 | CASSSGTRQETQYF
TRBJ2-5 | TRBV6-1 | CASRRQGLTQYF
TRBJ2-7 | TRBV7-6 | CASSLEGGRNYEQYF
TRBJ2-3 | TRBV30 | CAWSSGGGSTDTQYF
TRBJ2-1 | TRBV10-1 | CASSAGSNEQFF
TRBJ1-1 | TRBV19 | CASSYRGTNTEAFF
TRBJ1-2 | TRBV30 | CAWRSKGVGANYGYTF
TRBJ1-1 | TRBV6-1 | CASSPRWTALAEAFF